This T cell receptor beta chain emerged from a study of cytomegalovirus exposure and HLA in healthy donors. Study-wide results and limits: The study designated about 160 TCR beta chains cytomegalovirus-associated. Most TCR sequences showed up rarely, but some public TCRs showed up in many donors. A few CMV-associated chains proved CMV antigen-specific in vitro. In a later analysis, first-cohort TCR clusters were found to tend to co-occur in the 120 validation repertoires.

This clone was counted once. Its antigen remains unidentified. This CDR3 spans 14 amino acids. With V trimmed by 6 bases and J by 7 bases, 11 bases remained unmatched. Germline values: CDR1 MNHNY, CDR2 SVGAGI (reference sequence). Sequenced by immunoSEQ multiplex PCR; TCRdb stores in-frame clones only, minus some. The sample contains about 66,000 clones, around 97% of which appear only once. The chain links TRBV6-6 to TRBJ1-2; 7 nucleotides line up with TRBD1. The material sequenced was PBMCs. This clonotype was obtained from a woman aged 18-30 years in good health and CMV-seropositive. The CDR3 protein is CASSRTGTATGYTF. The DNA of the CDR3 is TGTGCCAGCAGCCGAACCGGGACAGCGACTGGCTACACCTTC.